This T cell receptor beta chain is from a study of blood T cell repertoires in COVID-19. The germline V and J ends were trimmed by 4 bases and 5 bases, with 14 bases remaining between them. CDR3 size: 14 residues. Germline V gene sequence: CDR1 SGHAT, CDR2 FQNNGV. The assay was immunoSEQ multiplex PCR, and TCRdb's table has in-frame clones only and misses some. The sample contains fewer than 350,000 clones, roughly nine tenths of which appear only once. Individuals aged about 18 to 89 years were recruited from some 26 US areas. In assigning cohorts, the study relied on participant-reported clinical history. Cohort 3 recovery required two negative PCRs, clearance, or symptom resolution.

The rearrangement joins TRBV11-2 to TRBJ1-2; unclear D gene. The sequence came from a woman aged 35 to 49 who had recovered from COVID-19. The material sequenced was PBMCs or T cells enriched from blood (not recorded which). The CDR3 spells CASSSTGKRYGYTF. The CDR3 coding sequence is TGTGCCAGCAGCTCTACGGGGAAACGTTATGGCTACACCTTC.